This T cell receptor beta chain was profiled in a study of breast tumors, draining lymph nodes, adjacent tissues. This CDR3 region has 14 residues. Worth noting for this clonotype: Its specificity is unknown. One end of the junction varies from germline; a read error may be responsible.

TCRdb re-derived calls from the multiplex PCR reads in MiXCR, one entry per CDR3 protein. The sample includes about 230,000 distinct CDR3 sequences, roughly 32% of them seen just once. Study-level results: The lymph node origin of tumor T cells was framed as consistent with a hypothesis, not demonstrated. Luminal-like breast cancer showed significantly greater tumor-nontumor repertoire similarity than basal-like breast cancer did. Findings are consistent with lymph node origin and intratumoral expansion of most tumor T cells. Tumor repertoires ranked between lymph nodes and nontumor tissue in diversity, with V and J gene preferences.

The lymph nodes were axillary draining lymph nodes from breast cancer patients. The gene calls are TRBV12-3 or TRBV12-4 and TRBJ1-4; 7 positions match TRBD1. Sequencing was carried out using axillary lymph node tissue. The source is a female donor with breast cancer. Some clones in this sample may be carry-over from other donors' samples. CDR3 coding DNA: TGTGCCAGCAGCTTAGACAGGGCGGGGTATAAGGTGTTTTTT. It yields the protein CASSLDRAGYKVFF.